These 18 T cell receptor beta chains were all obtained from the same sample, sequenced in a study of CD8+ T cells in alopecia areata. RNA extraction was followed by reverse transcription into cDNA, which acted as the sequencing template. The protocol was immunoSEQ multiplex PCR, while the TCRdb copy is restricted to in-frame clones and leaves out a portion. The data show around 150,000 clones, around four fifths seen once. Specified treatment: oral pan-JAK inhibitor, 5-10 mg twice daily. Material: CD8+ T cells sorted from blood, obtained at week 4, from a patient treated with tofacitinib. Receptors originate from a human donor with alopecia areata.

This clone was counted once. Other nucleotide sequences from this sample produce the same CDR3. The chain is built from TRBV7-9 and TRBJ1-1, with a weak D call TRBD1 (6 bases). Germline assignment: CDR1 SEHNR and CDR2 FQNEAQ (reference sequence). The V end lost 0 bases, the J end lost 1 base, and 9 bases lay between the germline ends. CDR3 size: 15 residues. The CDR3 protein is CASSLAQGRNTEAFF. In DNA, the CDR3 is TGTGCCAGCAGCTTAGCGCAGGGGAGGAACACTGAAGCTTTCTTT. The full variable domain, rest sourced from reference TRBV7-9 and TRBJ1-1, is DTGVSQNPRHKITKRGQNVTFRCDPISEHNRLYWYRQTLGQGPEFLTYFQNEAQLEKSRLLSDRFSAERPKGSFSTLEIQRTEQGDSAMYLCASSLAQGRNTEAFFGQGTRLTVV.

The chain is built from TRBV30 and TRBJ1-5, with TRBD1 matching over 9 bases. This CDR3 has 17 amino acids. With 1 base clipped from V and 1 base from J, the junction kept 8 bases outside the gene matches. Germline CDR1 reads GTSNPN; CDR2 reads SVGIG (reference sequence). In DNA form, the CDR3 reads TGTGCCTGGAGTGCCTACAGGGGGCGCGGGAGCAATCAGCCCCAGCATTTT. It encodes CAWSAYRGRGSNQPQHF.

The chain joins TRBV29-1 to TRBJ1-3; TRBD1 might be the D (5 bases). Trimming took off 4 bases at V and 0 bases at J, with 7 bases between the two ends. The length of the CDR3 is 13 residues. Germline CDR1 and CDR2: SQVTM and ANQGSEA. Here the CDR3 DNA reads TGCAGCGTTGGACAGAGCTCTGGAAACACCATATATTTT. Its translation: CSVGQSSGNTIYF.

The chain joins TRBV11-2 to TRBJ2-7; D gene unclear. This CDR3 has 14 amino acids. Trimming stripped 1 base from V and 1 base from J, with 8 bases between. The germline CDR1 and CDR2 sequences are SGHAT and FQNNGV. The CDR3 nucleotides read TGTGCCAGCAGCTTAGTTCCGGGTTCCTACGAGCAGTACTTC. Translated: CASSLVPGSYEQYF.

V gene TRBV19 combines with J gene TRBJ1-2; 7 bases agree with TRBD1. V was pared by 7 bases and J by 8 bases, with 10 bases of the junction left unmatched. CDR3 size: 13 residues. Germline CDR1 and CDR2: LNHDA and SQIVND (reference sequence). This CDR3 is CASTPTGAKGYTF. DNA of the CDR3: TGTGCCAGTACCCCAACAGGGGCTAAGGGCTACACCTTC.

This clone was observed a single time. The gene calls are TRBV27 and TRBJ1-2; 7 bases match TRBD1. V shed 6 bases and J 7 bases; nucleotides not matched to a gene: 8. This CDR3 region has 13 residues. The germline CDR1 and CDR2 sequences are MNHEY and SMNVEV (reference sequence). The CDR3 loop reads CASSLDRFAGYTF. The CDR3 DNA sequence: TGTGCCAGCAGCCTGGACAGGTTTGCTGGCTACACCTTC.

CDR3 bases: TGCGCCAGCAGCCAAGACAGATTCTCTGGAAACACCATATATTTT. Its translation is CASSQDRFSGNTIYF. The V call is TRBV4-3, the J call TRBJ1-3; D unclear. Trimming removed 0 bases at V and 0 bases at J, with 6 bases between. The CDR3 is 15 residues long. In germline, CDR1 is LGHNA, CDR2 YSLEER.

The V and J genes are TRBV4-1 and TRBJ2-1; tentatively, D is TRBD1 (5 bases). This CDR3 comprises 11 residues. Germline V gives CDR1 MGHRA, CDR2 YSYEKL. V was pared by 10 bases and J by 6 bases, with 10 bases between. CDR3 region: CATGGANEQFF. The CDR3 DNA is TGCGCCACCGGTGGGGCCAATGAGCAGTTCTTC.

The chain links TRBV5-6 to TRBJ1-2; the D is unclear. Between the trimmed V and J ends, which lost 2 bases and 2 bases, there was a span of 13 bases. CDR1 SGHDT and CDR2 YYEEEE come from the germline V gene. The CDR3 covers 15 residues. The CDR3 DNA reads TGTGCCAGCAGCTTCGGGGATCTATCCAACTATGGCTACACCTTC. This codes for CASSFGDLSNYGYTF.

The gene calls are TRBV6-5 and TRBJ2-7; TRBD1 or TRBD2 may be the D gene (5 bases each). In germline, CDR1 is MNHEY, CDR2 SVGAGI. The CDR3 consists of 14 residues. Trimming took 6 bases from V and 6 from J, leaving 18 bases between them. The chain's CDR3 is CASSPRDGSPEQYF. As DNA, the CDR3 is TGTGCCAGCAGCCCCCGGGACGGCTCCCCCGAGCAGTACTTC.

The CDR3 reads CASSLVGAREQYF. Written as DNA, the CDR3 is TGTGCCAGCAGTTTGGTGGGGGCGCGGGAGCAGTACTTC. The chain recombines TRBV27 with TRBJ2-7, with D maybe TRBD1 (6 bases). V was trimmed by 3 bases and J by 7 bases, leaving 13 bases between them. Germline CDR1 reads MNHEY; CDR2 reads SMNVEV (reference sequence). The length of the CDR3 is 13 residues.

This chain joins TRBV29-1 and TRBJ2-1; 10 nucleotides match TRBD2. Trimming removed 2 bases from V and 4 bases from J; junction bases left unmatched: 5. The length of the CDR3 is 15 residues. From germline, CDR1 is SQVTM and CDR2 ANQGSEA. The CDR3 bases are TGCAGCGTTGAAATAGCGGGGGGTCGATACAATGAGCAGTTCTTC. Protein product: CSVEIAGGRYNEQFF.

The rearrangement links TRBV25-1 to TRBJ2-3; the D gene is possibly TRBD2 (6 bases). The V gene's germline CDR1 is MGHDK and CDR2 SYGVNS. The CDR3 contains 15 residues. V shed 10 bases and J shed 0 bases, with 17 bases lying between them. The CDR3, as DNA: TGTGCCACCCTACGCGGGACTCCTAGCACAGATACGCAGTATTTT. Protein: CATLRGTPSTDTQYF.

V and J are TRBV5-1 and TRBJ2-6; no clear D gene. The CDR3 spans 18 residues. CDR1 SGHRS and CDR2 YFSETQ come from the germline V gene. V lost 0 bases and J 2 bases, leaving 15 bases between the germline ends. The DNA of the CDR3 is TGCGCCAGCAGCTTGGAGGGCAGCCCGCCGACTGGGGCCAACGTCCTGACTTTC. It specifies CASSLEGSPPTGANVLTF.

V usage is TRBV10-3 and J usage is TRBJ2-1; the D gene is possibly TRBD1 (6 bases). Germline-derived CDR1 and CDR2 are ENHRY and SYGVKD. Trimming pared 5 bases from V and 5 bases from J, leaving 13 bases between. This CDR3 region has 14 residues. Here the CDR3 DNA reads TGTGCCATCAGTAGACAGGACCCGAACAATGAGCAGTTCTTC. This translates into CAISRQDPNNEQFF.

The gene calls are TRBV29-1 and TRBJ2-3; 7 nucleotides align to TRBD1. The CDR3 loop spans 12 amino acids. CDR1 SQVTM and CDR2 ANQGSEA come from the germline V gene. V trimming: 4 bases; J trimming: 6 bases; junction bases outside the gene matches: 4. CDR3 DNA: TGCAGCGTTGTAAAGGGGGCCGATACGCAGTATTTT. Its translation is CSVVKGADTQYF.

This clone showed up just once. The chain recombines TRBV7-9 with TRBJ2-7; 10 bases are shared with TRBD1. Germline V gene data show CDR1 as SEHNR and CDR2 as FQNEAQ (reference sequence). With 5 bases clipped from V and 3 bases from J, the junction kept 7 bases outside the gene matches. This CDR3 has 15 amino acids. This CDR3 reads CASSPRDRGFYEQYF. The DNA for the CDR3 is TGTGCCAGCAGCCCCCGGGACAGGGGATTCTACGAGCAGTACTTC.

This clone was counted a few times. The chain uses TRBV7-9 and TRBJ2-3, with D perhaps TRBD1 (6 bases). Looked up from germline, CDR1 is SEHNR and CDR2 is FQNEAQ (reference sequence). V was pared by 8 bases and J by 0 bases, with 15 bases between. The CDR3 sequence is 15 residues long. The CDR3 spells CASHPHRVSTDTQYF. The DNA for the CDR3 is TGTGCCAGCCACCCCCACAGGGTTAGCACAGATACGCAGTATTTT.